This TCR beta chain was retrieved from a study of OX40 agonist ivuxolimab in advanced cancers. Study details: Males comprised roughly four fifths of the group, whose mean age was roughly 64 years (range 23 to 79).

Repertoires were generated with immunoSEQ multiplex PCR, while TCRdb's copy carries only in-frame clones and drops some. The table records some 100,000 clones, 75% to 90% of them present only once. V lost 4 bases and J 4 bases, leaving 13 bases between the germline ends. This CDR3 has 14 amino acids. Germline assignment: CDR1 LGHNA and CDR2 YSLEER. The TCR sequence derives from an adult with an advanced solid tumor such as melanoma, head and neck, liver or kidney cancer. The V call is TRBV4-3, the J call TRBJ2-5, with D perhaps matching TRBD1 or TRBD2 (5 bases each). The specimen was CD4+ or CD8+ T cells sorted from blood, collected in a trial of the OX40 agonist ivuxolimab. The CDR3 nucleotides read TGCGCCAGCAGCCCCGGAGAGAGGGGAGAGACCCAGTACTTC. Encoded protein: CASSPGERGETQYF.